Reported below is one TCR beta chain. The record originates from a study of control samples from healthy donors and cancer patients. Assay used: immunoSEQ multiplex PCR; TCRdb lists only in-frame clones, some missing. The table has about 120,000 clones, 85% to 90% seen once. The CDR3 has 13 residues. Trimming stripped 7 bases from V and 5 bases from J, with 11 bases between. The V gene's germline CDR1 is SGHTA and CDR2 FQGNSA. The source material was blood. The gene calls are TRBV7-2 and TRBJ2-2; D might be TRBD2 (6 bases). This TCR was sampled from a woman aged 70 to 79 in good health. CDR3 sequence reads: CASITGVTGELFF. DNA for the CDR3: TGTGCCAGCATCACGGGAGTTACCGGGGAGCTGTTTTTT. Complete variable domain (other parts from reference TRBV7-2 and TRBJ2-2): GAGVSQSPSNKVTEKGKDVELRCDPISGHTALYWYRQSLGQGLEFLIYFQGNSAPDKSGLPSDRFSAERTGGSVSTLTIQRTQQEDSAVYLCASITGVTGELFFGEGSRLTVL.